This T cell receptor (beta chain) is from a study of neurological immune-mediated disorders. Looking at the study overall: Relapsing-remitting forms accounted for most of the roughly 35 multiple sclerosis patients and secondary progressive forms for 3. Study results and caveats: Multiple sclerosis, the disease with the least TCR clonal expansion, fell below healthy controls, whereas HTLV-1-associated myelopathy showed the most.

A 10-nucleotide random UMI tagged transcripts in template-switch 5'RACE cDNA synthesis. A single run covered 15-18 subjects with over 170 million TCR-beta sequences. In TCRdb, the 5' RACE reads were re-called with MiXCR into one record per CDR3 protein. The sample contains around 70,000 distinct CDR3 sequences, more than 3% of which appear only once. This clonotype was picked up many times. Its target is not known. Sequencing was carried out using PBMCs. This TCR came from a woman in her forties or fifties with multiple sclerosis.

CDR3 region: CSAPSGGGKEQFF. The CDR3 bases are TGCAGTGCTCCTTCGGGCGGGGGCAAGGAGCAGTTCTTC. V is TRBV20-1 and J is TRBJ2-1, with D perhaps TRBD2 (7 bases). CDR3 length: 13 residues. V dropped 5 bases and J dropped 10 bases, with 18 bases sitting between them. Germline CDR1 DFQATT, CDR2 SNEGSKA (reference sequence).